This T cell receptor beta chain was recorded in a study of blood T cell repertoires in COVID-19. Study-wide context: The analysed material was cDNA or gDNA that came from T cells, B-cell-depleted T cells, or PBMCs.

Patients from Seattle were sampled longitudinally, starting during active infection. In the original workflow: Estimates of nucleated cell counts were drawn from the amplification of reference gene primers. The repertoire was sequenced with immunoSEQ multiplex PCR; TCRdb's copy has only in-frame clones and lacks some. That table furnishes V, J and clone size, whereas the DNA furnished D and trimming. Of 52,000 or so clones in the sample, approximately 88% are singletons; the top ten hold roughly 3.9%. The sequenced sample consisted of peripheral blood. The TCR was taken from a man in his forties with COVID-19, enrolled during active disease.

CDR3: CASSLVGAKETQYF. Written as DNA, the CDR3 is TGTGCCAGCAGCTTAGTGGGGGCAAAAGAGACCCAGTACTTC. The genes are TRBV7-2 and TRBJ2-5, with D possibly TRBD1 on 6 matching bases. V dropped 1 base and J dropped 3 bases, with 9 bases sitting between them. There are 14 residues in the CDR3. CDR1 and CDR2 from the germline V gene are SGHTA and FQGNSA.